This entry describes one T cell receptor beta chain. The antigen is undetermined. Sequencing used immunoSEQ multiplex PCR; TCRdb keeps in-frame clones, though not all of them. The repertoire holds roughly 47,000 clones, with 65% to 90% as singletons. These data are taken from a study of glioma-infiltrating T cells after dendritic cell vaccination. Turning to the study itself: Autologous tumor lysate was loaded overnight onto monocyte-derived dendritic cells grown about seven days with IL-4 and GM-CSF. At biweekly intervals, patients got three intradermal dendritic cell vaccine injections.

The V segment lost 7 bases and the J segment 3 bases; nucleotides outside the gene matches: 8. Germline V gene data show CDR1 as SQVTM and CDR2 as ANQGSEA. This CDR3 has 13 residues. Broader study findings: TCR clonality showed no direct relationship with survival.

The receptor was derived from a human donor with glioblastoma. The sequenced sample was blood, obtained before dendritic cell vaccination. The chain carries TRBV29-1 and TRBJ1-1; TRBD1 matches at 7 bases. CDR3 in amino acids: CSAASDRDTEAFF. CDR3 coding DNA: TGCAGCGCCGCCTCCGACAGGGACACTGAAGCTTTCTTT.